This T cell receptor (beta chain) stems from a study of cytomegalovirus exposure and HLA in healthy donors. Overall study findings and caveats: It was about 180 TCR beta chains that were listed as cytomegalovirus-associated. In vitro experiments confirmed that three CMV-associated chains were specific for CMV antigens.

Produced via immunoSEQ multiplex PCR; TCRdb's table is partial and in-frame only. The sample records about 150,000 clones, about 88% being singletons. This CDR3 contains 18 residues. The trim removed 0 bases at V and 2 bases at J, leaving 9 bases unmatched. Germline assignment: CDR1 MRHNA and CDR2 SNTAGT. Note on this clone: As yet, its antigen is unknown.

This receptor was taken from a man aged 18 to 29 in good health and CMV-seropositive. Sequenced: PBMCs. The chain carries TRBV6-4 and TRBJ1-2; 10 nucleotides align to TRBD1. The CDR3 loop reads CASSDSRDGTGENYGYTF. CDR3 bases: TGTGCCAGCAGTGACTCAAGGGATGGGACAGGGGAGAACTATGGCTACACCTTC.